A selection of T cell receptor beta chains follows, all from one sample in a study of CD8 T cells in Susac syndrome. TCRdb processed the immunoSEQ multiplex PCR reads anew with MiXCR; each CDR3 protein has one entry. Of roughly 200,000 distinct CDR3 sequences listed, 95% are singletons. The specimen sequenced was CD4+ T cells from PBMCs. These receptors originate from a human donor in good health. The CDR3 runs from the conserved cysteine through the conserved F or W. A D gene is named only where the DNA matches it firmly. Size is omitted from some rows. Given values are once, few, many or a class for expanded clones.

v_call: TRBV7-2; d_call: -; clone_size: -; cdr3_length: 14; j_call: TRBJ2-5; cdr3_nt: TGTGCCAGCAGCCCCGAGGTGGGGGAAGAGACCCAGTACTTC; cdr3_aa: CASSPEVGEETQYF
v_call: TRBV3-1; d_call: -; clone_size: once; cdr3_length: 15; j_call: TRBJ1-5; cdr3_nt: TGTGCCAGCAGCTTGGACAGTCGTGGCAATCAGCCCCAGCATTTT; cdr3_aa: CASSLDSRGNQPQHF
v_call: TRBV7-2; d_call: TRBD2; clone_size: few; cdr3_length: 16; j_call: TRBJ2-5; cdr3_nt: TGTGCCAGCATCCGGCTAGCGGGAGGGGATGAAGAGACCCAGTACTTC; cdr3_aa: CASIRLAGGDEETQYF
v_call: TRBV11-2; d_call: -; clone_size: -; cdr3_length: 14; j_call: TRBJ1-5; cdr3_nt: TGTGCCAGCAGCTTGTACGGGGAAATCCAGCCCCAGCATTTT; cdr3_aa: CASSLYGEIQPQHF
v_call: TRBV30; d_call: TRBD1; clone_size: -; cdr3_length: 16; j_call: TRBJ2-5; cdr3_nt: TGTGCCTGGAGTCCCCCCGGACAGGGATCAGGGGAGACCCAGTACTTC; cdr3_aa: CAWSPPGQGSGETQYF
v_call: TRBV3-1; d_call: -; clone_size: once; cdr3_length: 13; j_call: TRBJ2-1; cdr3_nt: TGTGCCAGCAGCCAAGATTTCGGAAATGAGCAGTTCTTC; cdr3_aa: CASSQDFGNEQFF
v_call: TRBV14; d_call: TRBD2; clone_size: -; cdr3_length: 13; j_call: TRBJ2-5; cdr3_nt: TGTGCCAGTACTCTAGCGGGAGCAGAGACCCAGTACTTC; cdr3_aa: CASTLAGAETQYF
v_call: TRBV7-2; d_call: TRBD1; clone_size: once; cdr3_length: 16; j_call: TRBJ1-6; cdr3_nt: TGTGCCAGCAGCCTACGGGACAGCTCCTATAATTCACCCCTCCACTTT; cdr3_aa: CASSLRDSSYNSPLHF
v_call: TRBV29-1; d_call: TRBD1; clone_size: -; cdr3_length: 15; j_call: TRBJ1-2; cdr3_nt: TGCAGCGTTGAAGAGAGACAGGGAACTTCCTATGGCTACACCTTC; cdr3_aa: CSVEERQGTSYGYTF
v_call: TRBV12-3/TRBV12-4; d_call: -; clone_size: -; cdr3_length: 14; j_call: TRBJ2-6; cdr3_nt: TGTGCCAGCACTTATCTGGCTGGGGCCAACGTCCTGACTTTC; cdr3_aa: CASTYLAGANVLTF
v_call: TRBV4-1; d_call: -; clone_size: -; cdr3_length: 13; j_call: TRBJ2-5; cdr3_nt: TGCGCCAGCAGCCTCATTAGGTTGGAGACCCAGTACTTC; cdr3_aa: CASSLIRLETQYF
v_call: TRBV29-1; d_call: -; clone_size: -; cdr3_length: 14; j_call: TRBJ2-2; cdr3_nt: TGCAGCGTTGACGGGGGCCGTAACACCGGGGAGCTGTTTTTT; cdr3_aa: CSVDGGRNTGELFF
v_call: TRBV12-3/TRBV12-4; d_call: -; clone_size: -; cdr3_length: 12; j_call: TRBJ2-1; cdr3_nt: TGTGCCAGCAGTTCCCGGGGGACTGTGCTGTTCTTC; cdr3_aa: CASSSRGTVLFF
v_call: TRBV7-9; d_call: -; clone_size: -; cdr3_length: 13; j_call: TRBJ2-7; cdr3_nt: TGTGCCAGCAACACCCAGGGCTCCTACGAGCAGTACTTC; cdr3_aa: CASNTQGSYEQYF
v_call: TRBV9; d_call: TRBD2; clone_size: once; cdr3_length: 15; j_call: TRBJ2-1; cdr3_nt: TGTGCCAGCAGCGTTATCGCGGGAGCGTTCAATGAGCAGTTCTTC; cdr3_aa: CASSVIAGAFNEQFF
v_call: TRBV19; d_call: TRBD2; clone_size: -; cdr3_length: 14; j_call: TRBJ2-1; cdr3_nt: TGTGCCAGTAGTACCACACTGACTAGCGGGTGGGGGTTCTTC; cdr3_aa: CASSTTLTSGWGFF
v_call: TRBV20-1; d_call: -; clone_size: once; cdr3_length: 13; j_call: TRBJ2-1; cdr3_nt: TGCAGTACCCCCCATCGGAGCTACAATGAGCAGTTCTTC; cdr3_aa: CSTPHRSYNEQFF
v_call: TRBV4-3; d_call: -; clone_size: -; cdr3_length: 12; j_call: TRBJ2-1; cdr3_nt: TGCGCCAGCAGCGGACAGTACAATGAGCAGTTCTTC; cdr3_aa: CASSGQYNEQFF
v_call: TRBV9; d_call: -; clone_size: -; cdr3_length: 14; j_call: TRBJ2-3; cdr3_nt: TGTGCCAGCAGCACGCGGGGATCCACAGATACGCAGTATTTT; cdr3_aa: CASSTRGSTDTQYF
v_call: TRBV7-2; d_call: -; clone_size: -; cdr3_length: 14; j_call: TRBJ2-2; cdr3_nt: TGTGCCAGCAGCCCATGGGGGGACACCGGGGAGCTGTTTTTT; cdr3_aa: CASSPWGDTGELFF
v_call: TRBV12-3/TRBV12-4; d_call: -; clone_size: -; cdr3_length: 14; j_call: TRBJ1-6; cdr3_nt: TGTGCCAGCAGTTTAAGGACCGGGACTTCACCCCTCCACTTT; cdr3_aa: CASSLRTGTSPLHF
v_call: TRBV20-1; d_call: -; clone_size: -; cdr3_length: 18; j_call: TRBJ2-4; cdr3_nt: TGCAGTGCTCGAGACAGAGACAGCAGTAACCTAGCCAAAAACATTCAGTACTTC; cdr3_aa: CSARDRDSSNLAKNIQYF
v_call: TRBV14; d_call: TRBD2; clone_size: -; cdr3_length: 18; j_call: TRBJ2-1; cdr3_nt: TGTGCCAGCAGCCTCCAGAGATTAGCGGGAGGCTCCTACAATGAGCAGTTCTTC; cdr3_aa: CASSLQRLAGGSYNEQFF
v_call: TRBV18; d_call: -; clone_size: -; cdr3_length: 14; j_call: TRBJ2-5; cdr3_nt: TGTGCCAGCTCACCCGTCGGATTCCAAGAGACCCAGTACTTC; cdr3_aa: CASSPVGFQETQYF
v_call: TRBV5-4; d_call: -; clone_size: -; cdr3_length: 12; j_call: TRBJ1-2; cdr3_nt: TGTGCCAGCAGCGGCCCTAACTATGGCTACACCTTC; cdr3_aa: CASSGPNYGYTF
v_call: TRBV20-1; d_call: -; clone_size: -; cdr3_length: 18; j_call: TRBJ2-3; cdr3_nt: TGCAGTGCTAGAGATCCTTTAGGGCAAAAGGGGTACACAGATACGCAGTATTTT; cdr3_aa: CSARDPLGQKGYTDTQYF
v_call: TRBV25-1; d_call: -; clone_size: once; cdr3_length: 13; j_call: TRBJ1-1; cdr3_nt: TGTGCCAGCATTGCGAGGGTGAACACTGAAGCTTTCTTT; cdr3_aa: CASIARVNTEAFF
v_call: TRBV5-6; d_call: TRBD1; clone_size: -; cdr3_length: 16; j_call: TRBJ2-5; cdr3_nt: TGTGCCAGCAGCTTGAAAACAGGGGGGTACCAAGAGACCCAGTACTTC; cdr3_aa: CASSLKTGGYQETQYF
v_call: TRBV7-2; d_call: TRBD2; clone_size: -; cdr3_length: 16; j_call: TRBJ2-3; cdr3_nt: TGTGCCAGCAGCGCCATAGCGGGGGGGCAAGGAGATACGCAGTATTTT; cdr3_aa: CASSAIAGGQGDTQYF
v_call: TRBV2; d_call: -; clone_size: -; cdr3_length: 12; j_call: TRBJ1-1; cdr3_nt: TGTGCCAGCAGTCAAACGAACACTGAAGCTTTCTTT; cdr3_aa: CASSQTNTEAFF
v_call: TRBV13; d_call: -; clone_size: once; cdr3_length: 14; j_call: TRBJ2-1; cdr3_nt: TGTGCCAGCAGCCGGAGAGGCCGCTACAATGAGCAGTTCTTC; cdr3_aa: CASSRRGRYNEQFF
v_call: TRBV25-1; d_call: TRBD2; clone_size: -; cdr3_length: 18; j_call: TRBJ2-1; cdr3_nt: TGTGCCAGCAGTGAATTCGGACTAGCGGGAAAGTCGGGCAATGAGCAGTTCTTC; cdr3_aa: CASSEFGLAGKSGNEQFF
v_call: TRBV2; d_call: -; clone_size: -; cdr3_length: 13; j_call: TRBJ2-1; cdr3_nt: TGTGCCAGCAGTCCGGGACCCCACAATGAGCAGTTCTTC; cdr3_aa: CASSPGPHNEQFF
v_call: TRBV27; d_call: TRBD1; clone_size: -; cdr3_length: 13; j_call: TRBJ1-2; cdr3_nt: TGTGCCAGCAGTACGAACAGGGGAAGCGGCTACACCTTC; cdr3_aa: CASSTNRGSGYTF
v_call: TRBV3-1; d_call: -; clone_size: once; cdr3_length: 15; j_call: TRBJ2-5; cdr3_nt: TGTGCCAGCAGCCTCCAATCAGGGTCACAGGAGACCCAGTACTTC; cdr3_aa: CASSLQSGSQETQYF
v_call: TRBV20-1; d_call: -; clone_size: -; cdr3_length: 14; j_call: TRBJ2-6; cdr3_nt: TGCAGTGCTACCGGGGTCTCTGGGGCCAACGTCCTGACTTTC; cdr3_aa: CSATGVSGANVLTF
v_call: TRBV4-3; d_call: -; clone_size: -; cdr3_length: 13; j_call: TRBJ1-1; cdr3_nt: TGCGCCAGCAGCCAGATCCGGGGGACCGAAGCTTTCTTT; cdr3_aa: CASSQIRGTEAFF
v_call: TRBV3-1; d_call: -; clone_size: -; cdr3_length: 13; j_call: TRBJ2-3; cdr3_nt: TGTGCCAGCATGTCCTACGGCGGCGATACGCAGTATTTT; cdr3_aa: CASMSYGGDTQYF
v_call: TRBV30; d_call: TRBD2; clone_size: -; cdr3_length: 17; j_call: TRBJ2-4; cdr3_nt: TGTGCCTGGAGTGTGACTAGCGGGGACTTAGCCAAAAACATTCAGTACTTC; cdr3_aa: CAWSVTSGDLAKNIQYF
v_call: TRBV27; d_call: -; clone_size: -; cdr3_length: 14; j_call: TRBJ1-4; cdr3_nt: TGTGCCAGCAGTTTGTCCAGGCTCAATGAAAAACTGTTTTTT; cdr3_aa: CASSLSRLNEKLFF
v_call: TRBV9; d_call: TRBD2; clone_size: -; cdr3_length: 16; j_call: TRBJ2-2; cdr3_nt: TGTGCCAGCAGCGTTAGCGGGGGGCCATCGTCCGGGGAGCTGTTTTTT; cdr3_aa: CASSVSGGPSSGELFF
v_call: TRBV20-1; d_call: TRBD1; clone_size: few; cdr3_length: 14; j_call: TRBJ2-6; cdr3_nt: TGCAGTGCCCGGACAGGGTCTGGGGCCAACGTCCTGACTTTC; cdr3_aa: CSARTGSGANVLTF
v_call: TRBV29-1; d_call: -; clone_size: -; cdr3_length: 11; j_call: TRBJ2-1; cdr3_nt: TGCAGCGTGGGGGAATCCTATGAGCAGTTCTTC; cdr3_aa: CSVGESYEQFF
v_call: TRBV29-1; d_call: -; clone_size: once; cdr3_length: 15; j_call: TRBJ2-3; cdr3_nt: TGCAGCGTCGGAAGGGGACCCCCATTCGGGGATACGCAGTATTTT; cdr3_aa: CSVGRGPPFGDTQYF
v_call: TRBV11-1; d_call: TRBD2; clone_size: -; cdr3_length: 15; j_call: TRBJ2-3; cdr3_nt: TGTGCCAGCAGCCTTCTAGCGGGCAATCGGGATACGCAGTATTTT; cdr3_aa: CASSLLAGNRDTQYF
v_call: TRBV20-1; d_call: -; clone_size: -; cdr3_length: 12; j_call: TRBJ2-7; cdr3_nt: TGCAGTGCTAGTCAGGGGCCCTACGAGCAGTACTTC; cdr3_aa: CSASQGPYEQYF
v_call: TRBV11-2; d_call: -; clone_size: -; cdr3_length: 17; j_call: TRBJ2-1; cdr3_nt: TGTGCCAGCAGCTTAGATTGGCTAGCAGGCGTTAGGAATGAGCAGTTCTTC; cdr3_aa: CASSLDWLAGVRNEQFF
v_call: TRBV30; d_call: -; clone_size: -; cdr3_length: 16; j_call: TRBJ1-5; cdr3_nt: TGTGCCTGGAGTGAAACCCCGACAGCGCCCCGTCGACCCCAGCATTTT; cdr3_aa: CAWSETPTAPRRPQHF
v_call: TRBV19; d_call: TRBD1; clone_size: once; cdr3_length: 14; j_call: TRBJ1-2; cdr3_nt: TGTGCCAGTAGCCCGGGACAGAATAACTATGGCTACACCTTC; cdr3_aa: CASSPGQNNYGYTF
v_call: TRBV25-1; d_call: -; clone_size: -; cdr3_length: 14; j_call: TRBJ2-5; cdr3_nt: TGTGCCAGCAGTGAATTTGTACAGCAAGAGACCCAGTACTTC; cdr3_aa: CASSEFVQQETQYF
v_call: TRBV7-2; d_call: -; clone_size: -; cdr3_length: 15; j_call: TRBJ2-1; cdr3_nt: TGTGCCAGCGGCGGGACGGCGAGCTCCTACAATGAGCAGTTCTTC; cdr3_aa: CASGGTASSYNEQFF